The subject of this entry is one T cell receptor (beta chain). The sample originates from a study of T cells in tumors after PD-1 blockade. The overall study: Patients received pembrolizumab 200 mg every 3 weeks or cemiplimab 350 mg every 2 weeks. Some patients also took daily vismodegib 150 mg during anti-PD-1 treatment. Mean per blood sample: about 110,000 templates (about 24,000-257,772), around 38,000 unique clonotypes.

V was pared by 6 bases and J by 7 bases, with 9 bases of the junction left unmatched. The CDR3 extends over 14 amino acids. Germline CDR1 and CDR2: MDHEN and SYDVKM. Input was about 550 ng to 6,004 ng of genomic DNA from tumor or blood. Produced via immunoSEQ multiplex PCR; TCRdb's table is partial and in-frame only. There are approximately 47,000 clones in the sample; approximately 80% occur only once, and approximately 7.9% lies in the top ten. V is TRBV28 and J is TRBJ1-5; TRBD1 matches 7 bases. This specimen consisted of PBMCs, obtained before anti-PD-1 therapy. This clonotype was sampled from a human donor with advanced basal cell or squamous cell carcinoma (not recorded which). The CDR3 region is CASRPTGEGQPQHF. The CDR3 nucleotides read TGTGCCAGCAGACCTACAGGGGAAGGGCAGCCCCAGCATTTT.